This T cell receptor (beta chain) is from a study of CD8+CD57+ T cells in acquired aplastic anemia. Points from the study as a whole: Controls and patients did not differ significantly in CD8+ Simpson's diversity. The same twenty-nine CD8+ CDR3 sequences occurred in patients and in controls.

Patients who underwent sequencing had shown CD8+CD57+ cell expansion by flow cytometry. Blood samples were obtained from patients who had received no prior therapy. The template for TCR beta VDJ and CDR3 sequence profiling was genomic DNA. TCRdb used MiXCR to reprocess the reads, holding one entry per CDR3 protein. Among under 350,000 distinct CDR3 sequences listed, under 60% were seen once. With regard to this clonotype: Its specificity is not known.

This TCR was recovered from a human donor with aplastic anemia. The sample consisted of sorted CD4+, CD8+, or CD8+CD57+ T cells (not recorded which) from PBMCs.

CDR3 protein: CASRRGTGSGKPQHF. CDR3 sequence (DNA): TGTGCCAGCAGAAGAGGGACAGGGTCGGGAAAGCCCCAGCATTTT. The genes are TRBV2 and TRBJ1-5, with TRBD1 matching over 9 bases. This CDR3 region has 15 residues. CDR1 is SNHLY and CDR2 is FYNNEI in the germline V gene. Trimming at V came to 6 bases and at J to 8 bases, leaving 11 bases not matched to a gene.